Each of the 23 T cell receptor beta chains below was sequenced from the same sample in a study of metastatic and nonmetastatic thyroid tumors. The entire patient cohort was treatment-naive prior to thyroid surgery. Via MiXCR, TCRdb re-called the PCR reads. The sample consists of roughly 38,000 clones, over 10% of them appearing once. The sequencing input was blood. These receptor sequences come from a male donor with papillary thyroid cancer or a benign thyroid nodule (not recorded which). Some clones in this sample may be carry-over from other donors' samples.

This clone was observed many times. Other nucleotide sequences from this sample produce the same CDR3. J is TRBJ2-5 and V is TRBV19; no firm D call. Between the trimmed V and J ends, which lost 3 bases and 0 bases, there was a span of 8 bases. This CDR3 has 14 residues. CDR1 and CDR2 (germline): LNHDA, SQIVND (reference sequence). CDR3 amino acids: CASSIMGNQETQYF. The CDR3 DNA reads TGTGCCAGTAGTATTATGGGGAACCAAGAGACCCAGTACTTC.

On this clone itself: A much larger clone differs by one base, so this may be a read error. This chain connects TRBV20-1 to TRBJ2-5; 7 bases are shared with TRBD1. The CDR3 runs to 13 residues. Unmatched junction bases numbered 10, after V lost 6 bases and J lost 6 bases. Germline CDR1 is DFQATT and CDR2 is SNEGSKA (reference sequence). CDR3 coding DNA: TGCAGTGCCGTACAGGGGATTCGGCAGACCCAGTACTTC. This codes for CSAVQGIRQTQYF.

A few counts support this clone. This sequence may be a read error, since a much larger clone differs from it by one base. DNA of the CDR3: TGTGCCATCAGTCGGGACATCACAGATACGAAGTATTTT. Its translation: CAISRDITDTKYF. This sequence joins TRBV10-3 and TRBJ2-3, with a possible D match to TRBD1 (6 bases). Germline V gives CDR1 ENHRY, CDR2 SYGVKD. CDR3 length: 13 residues.

Written as DNA, the CDR3 is TGTGCCAGCTCACCACAGTCCAGGTCGTCCTACGAGCAGTACTTC. The encoded protein is CASSPQSRSSYEQYF. The V call is TRBV18, the J call TRBJ2-7, with D hard to call. This CDR3 region has 15 residues. Trimming took 1 base from V and 1 from J, leaving 11 bases between them. The germline V gene has CDR1 KGHSH and CDR2 LQKENI.

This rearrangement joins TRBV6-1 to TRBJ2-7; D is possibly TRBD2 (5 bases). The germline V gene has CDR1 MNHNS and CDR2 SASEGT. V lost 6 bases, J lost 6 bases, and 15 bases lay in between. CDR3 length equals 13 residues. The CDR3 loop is CASRLALGREQYF. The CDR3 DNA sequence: TGTGCCAGCAGGTTAGCGTTAGGGCGCGAGCAGTACTTC.

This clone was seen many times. This chain's CDR3 is CASSLEGANEKLFF. In DNA form, the CDR3 reads TGTGCCAGCAGTTTAGAGGGCGCAAATGAAAAACTGTTTTTT. This sequence joins TRBV28 and TRBJ1-4; D gene uncertain. Germline V gives CDR1 MDHEN, CDR2 SYDVKM. CDR3 length: 14 residues. Trimming stripped 2 bases from V and 5 bases from J, with 9 bases between.

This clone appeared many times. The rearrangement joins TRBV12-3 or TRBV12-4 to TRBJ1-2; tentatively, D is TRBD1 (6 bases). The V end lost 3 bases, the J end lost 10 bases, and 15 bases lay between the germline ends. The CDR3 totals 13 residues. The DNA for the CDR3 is TGTGCCAGCAGTTTCGGTGCAGGGGAGGACTACACCTTC. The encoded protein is CASSFGAGEDYTF.

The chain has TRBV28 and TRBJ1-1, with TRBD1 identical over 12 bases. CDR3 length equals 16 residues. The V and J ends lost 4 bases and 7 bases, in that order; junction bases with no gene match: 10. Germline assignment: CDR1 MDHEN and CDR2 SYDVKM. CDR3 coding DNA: TGTGCCAGCAGTTACGCGCCCGGGACAGGGGGCGATGAAGCTTTCTTT. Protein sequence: CASSYAPGTGGDEAFF.

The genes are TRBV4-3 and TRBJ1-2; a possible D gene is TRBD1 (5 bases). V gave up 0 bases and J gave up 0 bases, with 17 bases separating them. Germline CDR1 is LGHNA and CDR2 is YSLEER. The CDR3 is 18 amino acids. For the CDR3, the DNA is TGCGCCAGCAGCCAAGAGGGTACAGGAGTATCCACTAACTATGGCTACACCTTC. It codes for CASSQEGTGVSTNYGYTF.

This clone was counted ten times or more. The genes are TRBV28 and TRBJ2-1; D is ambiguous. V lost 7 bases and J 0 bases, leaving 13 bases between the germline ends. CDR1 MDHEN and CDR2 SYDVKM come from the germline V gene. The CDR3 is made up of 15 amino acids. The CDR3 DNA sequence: TGTGCCAGCATTTCTCTGTCCAGCTCCTACAATGAGCAGTTCTTC. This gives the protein CASISLSSSYNEQFF.

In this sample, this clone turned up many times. The chain's CDR3 is CASSFAGELFF. The DNA of the CDR3 is TGTGCCAGCAGTTTTGCCGGGGAGCTGTTTTTT. This chain connects TRBV28 to TRBJ2-2, with no clear D. The V end was cut by 3 bases, the J end by 6 bases, with 2 bases between. CDR1 MDHEN and CDR2 SYDVKM come from the germline V gene. The CDR3 has 11 amino acids.

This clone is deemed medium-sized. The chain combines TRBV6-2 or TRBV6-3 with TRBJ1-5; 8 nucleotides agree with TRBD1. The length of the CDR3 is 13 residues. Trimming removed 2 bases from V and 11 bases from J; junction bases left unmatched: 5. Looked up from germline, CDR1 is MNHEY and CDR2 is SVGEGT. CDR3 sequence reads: CASSYGQGGTQHF. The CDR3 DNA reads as TGTGCCAGCAGTTACGGACAGGGTGGGACCCAGCATTTT.

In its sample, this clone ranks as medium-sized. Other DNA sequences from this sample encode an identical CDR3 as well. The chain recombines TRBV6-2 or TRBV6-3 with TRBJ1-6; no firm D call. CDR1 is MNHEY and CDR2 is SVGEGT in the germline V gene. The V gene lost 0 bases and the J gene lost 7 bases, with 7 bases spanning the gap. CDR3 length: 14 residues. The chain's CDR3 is CASSYSKENSPLHF. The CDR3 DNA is TGTGCCAGCAGTTACTCGAAGGAAAATTCACCCCTCCACTTT.

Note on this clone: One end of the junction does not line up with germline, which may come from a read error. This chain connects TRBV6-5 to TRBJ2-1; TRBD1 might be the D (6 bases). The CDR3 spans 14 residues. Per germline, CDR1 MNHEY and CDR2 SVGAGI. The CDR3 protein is CASSYLQGYDGQFF. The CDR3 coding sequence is TGCGCCAGCAGCTACTTACAGGGTTACGATGGGCAGTTCTTC.

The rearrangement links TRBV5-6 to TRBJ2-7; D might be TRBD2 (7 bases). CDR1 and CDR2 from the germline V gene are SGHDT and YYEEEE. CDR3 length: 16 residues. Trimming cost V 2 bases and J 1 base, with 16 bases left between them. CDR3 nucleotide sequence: TGTGCCAGCAGCTTTCGAGGGGGAGGGCCTTCCTACGAGCAGTACTTC. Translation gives CASSFRGGGPSYEQYF.

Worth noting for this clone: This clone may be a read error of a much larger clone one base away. The CDR3 protein is CASSALYEHYF. The CDR3 DNA reads TGTGCCAGCAGTGCTCTGTACGAGCACTACTTC. The chain employs TRBV25-1 and TRBJ2-7; D gene unclear. Germline values: CDR1 MGHDK, CDR2 SYGVNS. CDR3 size: 11 residues.

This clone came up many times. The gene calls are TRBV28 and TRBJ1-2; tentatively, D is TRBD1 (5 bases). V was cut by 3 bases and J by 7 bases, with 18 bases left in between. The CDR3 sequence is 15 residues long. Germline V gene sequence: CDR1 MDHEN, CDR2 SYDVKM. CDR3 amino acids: CASSFRGTLWGGYTF. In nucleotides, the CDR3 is TGTGCCAGCAGTTTCCGCGGGACTCTGTGGGGTGGCTACACCTTC.

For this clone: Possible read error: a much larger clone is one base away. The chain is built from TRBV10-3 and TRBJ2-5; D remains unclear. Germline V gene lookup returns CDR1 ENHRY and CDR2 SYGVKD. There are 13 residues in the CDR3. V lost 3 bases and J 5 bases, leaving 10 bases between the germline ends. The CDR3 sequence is CAISDPRSETQYF. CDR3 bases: TGTGCCATCAGTGACCCGAGGAGTGAGACCCAGTACTTC.

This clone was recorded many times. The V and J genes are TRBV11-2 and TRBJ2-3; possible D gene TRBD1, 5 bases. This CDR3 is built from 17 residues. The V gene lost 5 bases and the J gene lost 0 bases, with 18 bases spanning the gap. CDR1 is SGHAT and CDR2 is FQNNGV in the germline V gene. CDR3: CASSDTKTATSTDTQYF. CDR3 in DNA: TGTGCCAGCAGCGATACGAAGACAGCGACTAGCACAGATACGCAGTATTTT. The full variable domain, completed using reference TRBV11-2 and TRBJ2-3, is EAGVAQSPRYKIIEKRQSVAFWCNPISGHATLYWYQQILGQGPKLLIQFQNNGVVDDSQLPKDRFSAERLKGVDSTLKIQPAKLEDSAVYLCASSDTKTATSTDTQYFGPGTRLTVL.

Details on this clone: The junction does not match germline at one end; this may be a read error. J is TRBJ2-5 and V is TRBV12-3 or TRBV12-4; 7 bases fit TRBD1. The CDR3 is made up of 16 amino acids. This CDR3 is CASSFTGKGGGETEYF. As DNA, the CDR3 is TGTGCCAGCAGTTTCACCGGGAAAGGGGGCGGAGAGACCGAGTACTTC.

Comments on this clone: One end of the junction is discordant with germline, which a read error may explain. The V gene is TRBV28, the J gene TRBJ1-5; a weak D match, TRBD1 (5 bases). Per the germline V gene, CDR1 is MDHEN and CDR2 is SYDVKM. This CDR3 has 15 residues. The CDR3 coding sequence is TGTGTCAGCATGGGCGGAGGGGCGTTGGCACAGCCCCAGCATTTT. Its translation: CVSMGGGALAQPQHF.

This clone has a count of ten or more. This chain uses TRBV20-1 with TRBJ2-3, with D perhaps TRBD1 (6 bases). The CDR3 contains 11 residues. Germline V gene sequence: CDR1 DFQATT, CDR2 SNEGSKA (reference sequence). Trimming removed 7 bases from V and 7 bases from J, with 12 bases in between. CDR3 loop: CSVGGAYTQYF. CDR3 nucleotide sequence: TGCAGTGTTGGGGGCGCGTATACGCAGTATTTT.

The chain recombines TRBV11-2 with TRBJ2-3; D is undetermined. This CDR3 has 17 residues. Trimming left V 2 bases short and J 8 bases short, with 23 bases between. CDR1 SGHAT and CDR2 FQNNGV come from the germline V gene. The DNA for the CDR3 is TGTGCCAGCAGCTTACCTCCTGGCCATGGATCCTGGGGTACGCAGTATTTT. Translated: CASSLPPGHGSWGTQYF.